These 22 T cell receptor beta chains were sequenced from one sample in a study of blood T cells in healthy people across ages. The authors ran a second PCR of about 6 to 12 cycles using a sample-barcoded 5' primer and a J-beta primer mix. TCRdb reprocessed the 5' RACE reads with MiXCR, giving one entry per CDR3 protein. Among some 1,000,000 distinct CDR3 sequences, around 25% were seen once, and the ten largest hold around 0.75%. This sample also belongs to another study, concerning T cells of mothers and their children.

Sequencing was performed on blood. The receptors derive from a girl aged 2-9 years in good health.

This chain joins TRBV7-2 and TRBJ2-2; a possible D gene is TRBD2 (7 bases). V was pared by 5 bases and J by 3 bases, with 16 bases between. Per the germline V gene, CDR1 is SGHTA and CDR2 is FQGNSA. The CDR3 has 16 amino acids. The CDR3 loop is CASSREGGEDTGELFF. CDR3 nucleotides: TGTGCCAGCAGCCGAGAGGGGGGGGAGGACACCGGGGAGCTGTTTTTT.

The chain uses TRBV28 and TRBJ2-4; 9 bases are shared with TRBD1. The CDR3 is 15 residues long. The germline CDR1 and CDR2 sequences are MDHEN and SYDVKM. Trimming at V came to 7 bases and at J to 5 bases, leaving 9 bases not matched to a gene. CDR3 loop: CASNVGQGPENIQYF. CDR3 in DNA: TGTGCCAGCAACGTCGGACAGGGGCCCGAAAACATTCAGTACTTC.

This chain uses TRBV15 with TRBJ2-5, with D possibly called TRBD1 or TRBD2 (6 bases each). This CDR3 has 16 residues. Deletions cut 0 bases from V and 4 bases from J, with 15 bases between. CDR1 is LNHNV, CDR2 YYDKDF, per germline (reference sequence). The CDR3 loop is CATSRDGGRPGETQYF. In DNA form, the CDR3 reads TGTGCCACCAGCAGAGATGGGGGGCGTCCGGGAGAGACCCAGTACTTC. Full variable domain (rest looked up from reference TRBV15 and TRBJ2-5): DAMVIQNPRYQVTQFGKPVTLSCSQTLNHNVMYWYQQKSSQAPKLLFHYYDKDFNNEADTPDNFQSRRPNTSFCFLDIRSPGLGDTAMYLCATSRDGGRPGETQYFGPGTRLLVL.

The V call is TRBV29-1, the J call TRBJ2-5; TRBD2 matches 13 bases. The J segment lost 5 bases and the V segment lost 1 base, leaving 7 bases of the junction unmatched. Germline loops: CDR1 SQVTM, CDR2 ANQGSEA. The CDR3 totals 16 residues. CDR3: CSVEARLAGGWETQYF. Written as DNA, the CDR3 is TGCAGCGTTGAAGCGAGACTAGCGGGGGGTTGGGAGACCCAGTACTTC.

The chain is built from TRBV7-9 and TRBJ1-6; possible D gene TRBD1, 5 bases. CDR1 and CDR2 (germline): SEHNR, FQNEAQ (reference sequence). This CDR3 is 15 amino acids long. Between the trimmed V and J ends, which lost 5 bases and 7 bases, there was a span of 15 bases. This CDR3 reads CASSPGHGGNSPLHF. The CDR3 DNA follows: TGTGCCAGCAGCCCAGGACACGGGGGAAATTCACCCCTCCACTTT.

This clonotype was found a few times. The chain combines TRBV12-3 or TRBV12-4 with TRBJ1-2; D is unresolved. V was clipped by 3 bases and J by 7 bases, with 9 bases between them. The CDR3 is 12 residues long. CDR3 in DNA: TGTGCCAGCAGTTTGGCGGCAGCTGGCTACACCTTC. This gives the protein CASSLAAAGYTF.

The chain uses TRBV27 and TRBJ2-1; D is ambiguous. Germline V gene lookup returns CDR1 MNHEY and CDR2 SMNVEV (reference sequence). V was pared by 3 bases and J by 10 bases, with 13 bases between. The CDR3 is made up of 13 amino acids. As DNA, the CDR3 is TGTGCCAGCAGTTTCGTGTCAGACGGAGAGCAGTTCTTC. Translated: CASSFVSDGEQFF.

The rearrangement joins TRBV14 to TRBJ1-1, with a tentative D call TRBD1 (5 bases). V lost 4 bases and J 5 bases, leaving 11 bases between the germline ends. This CDR3 is 13 amino acids long. Germline V gene lookup returns CDR1 SGHDN and CDR2 FVKESK. The CDR3 protein is CASSLTQGTEAFF. Here the CDR3 DNA reads TGTGCCAGCAGCCTAACTCAGGGAACTGAAGCTTTCTTT.

The J gene is TRBJ2-1, the V gene TRBV20-1, with 7 bases aligning to TRBD2. CDR1 is DFQATT, CDR2 SNEGSKA, per germline (reference sequence). V gave up 2 bases and J gave up 10 bases; unmatched junction bases: 11. This CDR3 is 14 amino acids long. DNA of the CDR3: TGCAGTGCTAGACCTAGCGGCTACGAAAGGGAGCAGTTCTTC. As protein: CSARPSGYEREQFF.

This clonotype has just a few counts. The chain is built from TRBV14 and TRBJ2-7; 9 positions match TRBD1. Germline V gene lookup returns CDR1 SGHDN and CDR2 FVKESK. The CDR3 sequence is 12 residues long. V shed 6 bases, J shed 7 bases, and the junction held 4 bases outside the gene matches. The chain's CDR3 is CASRRDRAEQYF. The CDR3 DNA sequence: TGTGCCAGCAGGAGGGACAGGGCGGAGCAGTACTTC. Drawing the rest from reference TRBV14 and TRBJ2-7, the complete variable domain is EAGVTQFPSHSVIEKGQTVTLRCDPISGHDNLYWYRRVMGKEIKFLLHFVKESKQDESGMPNNRFLAERTGGTYSTLKVQPAELEDSGVYFCASRRDRAEQYFGPGTRLTVT.

The chain carries TRBV5-1 and TRBJ2-5, with no clear D. Germline CDR1 SGHRS, CDR2 YFSETQ. Trimming cost V 0 bases and J 2 bases, with 14 bases left between them. CDR3 size: 16 residues. The CDR3 sequence: CASSLVGRTVQETQYF. CDR3 DNA: TGCGCCAGCAGCTTGGTCGGCAGGACCGTACAAGAGACCCAGTACTTC.

This chain connects TRBV29-1 to TRBJ2-3; D unclear. V gave up 5 bases and J gave up 5 bases, with 14 bases separating them. Germline V gene sequence: CDR1 SQVTM, CDR2 ANQGSEA. CDR3 length: 13 amino acids. This CDR3 reads CSVCKNLGDTQYF. In nucleotides, the CDR3 is TGCAGCGTTTGTAAAAACCTAGGAGATACGCAGTATTTT.

This chain joins TRBV7-3 and TRBJ2-1; possible D gene TRBD2, 7 bases. The germline V gene encodes CDR1 SGHTA and CDR2 FQGTGA. The V end lost 5 bases, the J end lost 5 bases, and 22 bases lay between the germline ends. The CDR3 is made up of 17 amino acids. CDR3 in amino acids: CASSLTVGGGDNNEQFF. The DNA of the CDR3 is TGTGCCAGCAGCCTCACGGTGGGGGGGGGCGATAACAATGAGCAGTTCTTC.

Only a few counts were recorded for this clonotype. This chain links TRBV6-5 with TRBJ1-6; D unclear. Per germline, CDR1 MNHEY and CDR2 SVGAGI. V shed 2 bases and J shed 6 bases, with 8 bases lying between them. CDR3 length: 14 residues. CDR3 DNA sequence: TGTGCCAGCAGTTACCATTCCACTAATTCACCCCTCCACTTT. This encodes CASSYHSTNSPLHF.

A remark on this clonotype: One junction end disagrees with the germline gene, perhaps due to a read error. This CDR3 is CGSSVGPSRGSEQFF. The CDR3 DNA is TGTGGCAGCAGCGTAGGCCCTAGCAGGGGGAGTGAGCAGTTCTTC. This chain links TRBV9 with TRBJ2-1; 7 positions agree with TRBD1. The CDR3 runs 15 residues. Per germline, CDR1 SGDLS and CDR2 YYNGEE.

V and J are TRBV20-1 and TRBJ2-7; D not resolved. The V gene's germline CDR1 is DFQATT and CDR2 SNEGSKA (reference sequence). The ends were cut back, 5 bases at V and 6 bases at J, with 11 bases in the middle. The CDR3 covers 11 residues. This CDR3 reads CSAGIGPEQYF. The CDR3 DNA sequence: TGCAGTGCTGGTATAGGACCCGAGCAGTACTTC.

This clonotype has only a few counts. The chain joins TRBV9 to TRBJ1-5, with D possibly being TRBD1 (6 bases). Germline V gene sequence: CDR1 SGDLS, CDR2 YYNGEE. This CDR3 is 15 amino acids long. Trimming took 4 bases from V and 7 from J, leaving 18 bases between them. The CDR3 reads CASSHGPGAGQPQHF. The CDR3 nucleotides read TGTGCCAGCAGCCATGGACCAGGGGCGGGGCAGCCCCAGCATTTT.

This clonotype was seen more than once but under ten times. The rearrangement joins TRBV29-1 to TRBJ2-3; D is uncertain. V was cut by 1 base and J by 0 bases, with 11 bases left in between. CDR1 is SQVTM and CDR2 is ANQGSEA in the germline V gene. The CDR3 is 15 amino acids. The CDR3, as DNA: TGCAGCGTTGAAGGATCCGTTACTAGCACAGATACGCAGTATTTT. Translating it yields CSVEGSVTSTDTQYF.

V gene TRBV6-1 combines with J gene TRBJ2-5; D assignment may be TRBD1 or TRBD2 (5 bases each). This CDR3 comprises 13 residues. V was clipped by 10 bases and J by 2 bases, with 14 bases between them. Germline lookup yields CDR1 MNHNS and CDR2 SASEGT. This CDR3 reads CATGDLRQETQYF. In DNA form, the CDR3 reads TGTGCCACCGGGGACCTACGACAAGAGACCCAGTACTTC.

A few counts support this clonotype. This chain uses TRBV21-1 with TRBJ2-7; the D call of TRBD1 is as the table states it, not checked on the DNA. TRBV21-1 is noted as a pseudogene. CDR3 length: 15 residues. The CDR3 is CASSNRDKGSYEQYF. CDR3 in DNA: TGTGCCAGCAGCAACCGGGACAAGGGGTCCTACGAGCAGTACTTC.

The chain recombines TRBV5-1 with TRBJ1-1, with 7 positions matching TRBD1. Losses at the gene ends were 2 bases for V and 2 bases for J; bases not matched to a gene: 9. The CDR3 is 16 residues long. Germline values: CDR1 SGHRS, CDR2 YFSETQ. The CDR3 coding sequence is TGCGCCAGCAGCTTCGTGGAGGGGGCCATTAACACTGAAGCTTTCTTT. This codes for CASSFVEGAINTEAFF.

The V call is TRBV27, the J call TRBJ2-5; 8 bases are shared with TRBD1. V lost 3 bases, J lost 2 bases, and 11 bases stayed unmatched. Germline values: CDR1 MNHEY, CDR2 SMNVEV (reference sequence). There are 17 residues in the CDR3. CDR3 residues: CASSLVSLGTGQETQYF. CDR3 nucleotide sequence: TGTGCCAGCAGTTTGGTATCGTTGGGGACAGGACAAGAGACCCAGTACTTC.